This T cell receptor beta chain was captured by sequencing in a study of CD4 T cells in relation to SARS-CoV-2 and coronaviruses. General study results and limits: Monoreactive clones expanded significantly more to SARS-CoV-2 than crossreactive clones did.

Before the COVID-19 pandemic, during about 2011-2019, CD4+ T cells were taken from unexposed donors. CDR3 length: 12 amino acids. Germline-derived CDR1 and CDR2 are SGHTA and FQGNSA. V dropped 6 bases and J dropped 5 bases, with 11 bases sitting between them. Profiled with immunoSEQ multiplex PCR; TCRdb holds only in-frame clones, not every one. This sample yields approximately 64,000 clones, of which about 95% are seen a single time; around 0.13% belongs to the top ten. In the case of this clone: The antigen is undetermined.

The chain joins TRBV7-2 to TRBJ2-7, with D maybe TRBD1 (6 bases). The sample taken for sequencing was naive CD4+ T cells from PBMCs. Subset reported: naive CD4+ T cells isolated by negative enrichment. The sequence was obtained from a human donor in good health. CDR3 coding DNA: TGTGCCAGCAGTTTACAGGGACACGAGCAGTACTTC. It encodes CASSLQGHEQYF.